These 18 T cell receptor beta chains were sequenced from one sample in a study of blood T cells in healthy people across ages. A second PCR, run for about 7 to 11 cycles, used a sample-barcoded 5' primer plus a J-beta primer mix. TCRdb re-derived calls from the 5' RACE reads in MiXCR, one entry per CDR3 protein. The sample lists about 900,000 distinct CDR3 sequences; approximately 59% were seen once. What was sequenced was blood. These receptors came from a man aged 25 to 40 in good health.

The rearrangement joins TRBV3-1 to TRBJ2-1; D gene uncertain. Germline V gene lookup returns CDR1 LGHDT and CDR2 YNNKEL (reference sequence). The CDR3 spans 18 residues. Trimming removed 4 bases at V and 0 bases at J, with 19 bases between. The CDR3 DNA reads TGTGCCAGCAGCCCGCAGGTAGGCAGGTCGAGCTCCTACAATGAGCAGTTCTTC. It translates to CASSPQVGRSSSYNEQFF.

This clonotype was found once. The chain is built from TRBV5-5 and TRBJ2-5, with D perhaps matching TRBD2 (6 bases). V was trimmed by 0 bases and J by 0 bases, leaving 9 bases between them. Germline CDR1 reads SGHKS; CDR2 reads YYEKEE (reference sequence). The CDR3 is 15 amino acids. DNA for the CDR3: TGTGCCAGCAGCTTGGCCCGGACTAACCAAGAGACCCAGTACTTC. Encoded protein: CASSLARTNQETQYF.

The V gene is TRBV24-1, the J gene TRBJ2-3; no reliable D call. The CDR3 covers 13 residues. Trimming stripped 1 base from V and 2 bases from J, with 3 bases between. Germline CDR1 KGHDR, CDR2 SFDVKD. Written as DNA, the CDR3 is TGTGCCACCAGTGATTTCACCACAGATACGCAGTATTTT. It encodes CATSDFTTDTQYF.

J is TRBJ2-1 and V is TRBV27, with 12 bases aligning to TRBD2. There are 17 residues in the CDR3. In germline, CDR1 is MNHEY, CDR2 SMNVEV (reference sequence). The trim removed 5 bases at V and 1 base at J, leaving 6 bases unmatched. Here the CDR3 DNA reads TGTGCCAGCAGTCCAGAACTAGCGGGGGGTTCCTACAATGAGCAGTTCTTC. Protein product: CASSPELAGGSYNEQFF.

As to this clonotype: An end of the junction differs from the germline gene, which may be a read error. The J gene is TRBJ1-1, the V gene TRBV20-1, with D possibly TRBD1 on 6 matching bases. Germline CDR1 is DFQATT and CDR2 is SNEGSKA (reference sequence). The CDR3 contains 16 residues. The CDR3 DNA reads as TGCAGTGCTAGTACGAACAGGGCCCTCATGAACACTGTAGCTTTCTTT. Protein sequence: CSASTNRALMNTVAFF.

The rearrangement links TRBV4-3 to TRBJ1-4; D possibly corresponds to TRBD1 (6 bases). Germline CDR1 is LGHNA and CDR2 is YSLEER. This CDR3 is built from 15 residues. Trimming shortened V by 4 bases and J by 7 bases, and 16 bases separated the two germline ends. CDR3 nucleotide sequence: TGCGCCAGCAGCCTTCGGGGGCCAGGGGTTGAAAAACTGTTTTTT. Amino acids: CASSLRGPGVEKLFF.

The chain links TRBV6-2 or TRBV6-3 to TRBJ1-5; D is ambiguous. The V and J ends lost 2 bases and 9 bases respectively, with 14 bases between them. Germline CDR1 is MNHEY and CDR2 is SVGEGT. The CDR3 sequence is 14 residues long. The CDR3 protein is CASSYGSRAGPQHF. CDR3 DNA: TGTGCCAGCAGTTACGGAAGTCGCGCTGGGCCCCAGCATTTT.

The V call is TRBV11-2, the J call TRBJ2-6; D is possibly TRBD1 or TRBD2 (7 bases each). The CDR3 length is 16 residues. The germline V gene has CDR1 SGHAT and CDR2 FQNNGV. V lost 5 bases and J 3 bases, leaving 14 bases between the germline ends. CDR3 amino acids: CASSVTGRGGANVLTF. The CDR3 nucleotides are TGTGCCAGCAGCGTGACAGGGAGGGGTGGGGCCAACGTCCTGACTTTC.

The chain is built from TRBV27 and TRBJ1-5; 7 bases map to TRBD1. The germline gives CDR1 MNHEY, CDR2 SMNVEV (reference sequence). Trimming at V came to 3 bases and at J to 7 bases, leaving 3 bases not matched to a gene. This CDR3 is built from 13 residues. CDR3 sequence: CASSFQGGQPQHF. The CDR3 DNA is TGTGCCAGCAGTTTCCAGGGGGGGCAGCCCCAGCATTTT.

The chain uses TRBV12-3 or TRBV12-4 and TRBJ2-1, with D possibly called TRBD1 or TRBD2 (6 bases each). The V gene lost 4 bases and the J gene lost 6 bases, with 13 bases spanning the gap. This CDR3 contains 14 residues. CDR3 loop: CASSSRGVLNEQFF. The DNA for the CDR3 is TGTGCCAGCAGTTCTAGGGGGGTGCTCAATGAGCAGTTCTTC.

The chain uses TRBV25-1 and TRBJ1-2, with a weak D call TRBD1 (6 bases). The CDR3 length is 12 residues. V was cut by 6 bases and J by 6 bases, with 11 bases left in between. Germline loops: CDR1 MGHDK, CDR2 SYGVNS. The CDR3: CASSLGAHGYTF. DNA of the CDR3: TGTGCCAGCAGCCTGGGGGCCCATGGCTACACCTTC.

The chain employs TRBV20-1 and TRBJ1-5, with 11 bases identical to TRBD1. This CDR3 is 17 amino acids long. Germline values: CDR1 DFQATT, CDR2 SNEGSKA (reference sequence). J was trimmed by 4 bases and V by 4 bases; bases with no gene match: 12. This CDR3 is CSATPGQGDHRNQPQHF. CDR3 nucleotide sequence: TGCAGTGCTACCCCGGGACAGGGGGATCATAGGAATCAGCCCCAGCATTTT.

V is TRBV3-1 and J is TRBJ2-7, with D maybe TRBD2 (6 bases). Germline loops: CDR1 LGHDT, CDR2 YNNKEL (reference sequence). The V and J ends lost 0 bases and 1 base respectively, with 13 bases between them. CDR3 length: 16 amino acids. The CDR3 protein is CASSQEMVGGSYEQYF. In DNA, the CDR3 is TGTGCCAGCAGCCAAGAAATGGTGGGAGGATCCTACGAGCAGTACTTC.

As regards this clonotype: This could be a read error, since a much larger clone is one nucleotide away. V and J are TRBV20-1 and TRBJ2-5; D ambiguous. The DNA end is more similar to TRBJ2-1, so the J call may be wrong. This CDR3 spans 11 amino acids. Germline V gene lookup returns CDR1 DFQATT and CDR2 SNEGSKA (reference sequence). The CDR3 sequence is CSATDQETQFF. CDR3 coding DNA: TGCAGTGCTACAGATCAAGAGACCCAGTTCTTC.

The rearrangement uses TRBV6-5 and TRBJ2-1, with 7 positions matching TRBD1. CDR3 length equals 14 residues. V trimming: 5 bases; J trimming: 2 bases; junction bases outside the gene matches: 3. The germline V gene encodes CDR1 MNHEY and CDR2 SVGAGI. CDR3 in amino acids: CASSTGVAYNEQFF. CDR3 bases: TGTGCCAGCAGTACAGGGGTCGCCTACAATGAGCAGTTCTTC.

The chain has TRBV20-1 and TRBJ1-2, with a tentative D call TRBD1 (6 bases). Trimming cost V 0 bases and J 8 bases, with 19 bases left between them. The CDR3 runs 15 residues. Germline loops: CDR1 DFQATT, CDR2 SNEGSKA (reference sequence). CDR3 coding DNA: TGCAGTGCTAGAGATAGGGGGGGTATGGGGCAAGGCTACACCTTC. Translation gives CSARDRGGMGQGYTF.

The CDR3 here is CASRGGATYGYTF. CDR3 in DNA: TGTGCCAGTCGAGGGGGCGCAACATATGGCTACACCTTC. The chain employs TRBV28 and TRBJ1-2; 7 nucleotides match TRBD1. The ends lost 9 bases at V and 5 bases at J; junction bases unmatched: 9. This CDR3 has 13 amino acids. Germline lookup yields CDR1 MDHEN and CDR2 SYDVKM.

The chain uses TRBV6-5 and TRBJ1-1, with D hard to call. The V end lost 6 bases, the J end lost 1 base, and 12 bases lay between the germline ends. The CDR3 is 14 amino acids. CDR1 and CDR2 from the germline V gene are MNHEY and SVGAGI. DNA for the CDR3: TGTGCCAGCAGCCTCTGGCCAGGGAACACTGAAGCTTTCTTT. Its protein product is CASSLWPGNTEAFF.